One and the same sample provided the 23 T cell receptor beta chains below, sequenced in a study of Graves' ophthalmopathy and Graves' hyperthyroidism. Amplification from RNA transcripts yielded the TCR beta CDR3 regions. HTBI primers were employed in first-round RT-PCR, then a second-round multiplex PCR followed. Each CDR3 protein gets one entry after TCRdb re-called the multiplex PCR reads with MiXCR. The sample contains under 200,000 distinct CDR3 sequences, 37% of which appear only once. The sequenced material came from peripheral blood. Receptors originate from a middle-aged woman with Graves' ophthalmopathy.

This clonotype was observed at least ten times. CDR3 nucleotides: TGTGCCAGTAGTATCTCGTGGACTCCTGGAAACACCATATATTTT. It translates to CASSISWTPGNTIYF. V gene TRBV19 combines with J gene TRBJ1-3; no definite D call. Germline CDR1 is LNHDA and CDR2 is SQIVND (reference sequence). Trimming cost V 3 bases and J 2 bases, with 11 bases left between them. CDR3 length equals 15 residues. Full variable domain (outside the CDR3, taken from reference TRBV19 and TRBJ1-3): DGGITQSPKYLFRKEGQNVTLSCEQNLNHDAMYWYRQDPGQGLRLIYYSQIVNDFQKGDIAEGYSVSREKKESFPLTVTSAQKNPTAFYLCASSISWTPGNTIYFGEGSWLTVV.

CDR3 amino acids: CASSPNPTHNSPLHF. CDR3 nucleotides: TGTGCCAGCAGCCCCAATCCAACTCATAATTCACCCCTCCACTTT. The rearrangement uses TRBV12-3 or TRBV12-4 and TRBJ1-6; unclear D gene. Trimming took 6 bases from V and 5 from J, leaving 14 bases between them. CDR3 length: 15 amino acids.

This clonotype was found many times. This CDR3 is CSARSGTLTYEQYF. CDR3 DNA: TGCAGTGCTAGATCCGGGACTCTAACCTACGAGCAGTACTTC. This chain connects TRBV20-1 to TRBJ2-7; D perhaps matches TRBD2 (6 bases). The V gene lost 2 bases and the J gene lost 2 bases, with 13 bases spanning the gap. Looked up from germline, CDR1 is DFQATT and CDR2 is SNEGSKA (reference sequence). The CDR3 spans 14 residues.

V is TRBV6-5 and J is TRBJ1-2; the D is unclear. Trimming pared 3 bases from V and 2 bases from J, leaving 19 bases between. This CDR3 contains 17 residues. In germline, CDR1 is MNHEY, CDR2 SVGAGI. CDR3 sequence reads: CASSYASSLNPNYGYTF. For the CDR3, the DNA is TGTGCCAGCAGTTATGCATCTTCTCTAAACCCAAACTATGGCTACACCTTC.

The sample holds many counts of this clonotype. This chain connects TRBV12-3 or TRBV12-4 to TRBJ2-3; D is uncertain. This CDR3 has 13 amino acids. The V gene lost 5 bases and the J gene lost 3 bases, with 9 bases spanning the gap. As DNA, the CDR3 is TGTGCCAGCAGTATACGGCCGACAGATACGCAGTATTTT. It yields the protein CASSIRPTDTQYF.

The chain recombines TRBV6-1 with TRBJ2-7, with no clear D. This CDR3 has 13 amino acids. The V gene lost 6 bases and the J gene lost 0 bases, with 9 bases spanning the gap. From germline, CDR1 is MNHNS and CDR2 SASEGT. The CDR3 spells CASRPGDSYEQYF. The DNA for the CDR3 is TGTGCCAGCAGACCCGGAGACTCCTACGAGCAGTACTTC.

This clonotype was recorded many times. This sequence joins TRBV29-1 and TRBJ1-1; D remains ambiguous. Germline CDR1 SQVTM, CDR2 ANQGSEA. The CDR3 is 14 residues long. V lost 4 bases to trimming and J lost 0 bases, with 12 bases between them. The CDR3 DNA is TGCAGCGTTGTTTTAACGGGTATGAACACTGAAGCTTTCTTT. Residues: CSVVLTGMNTEAFF.

This clonotype was counted many times. This sequence joins TRBV12-3 or TRBV12-4 and TRBJ1-2, with a possible D match to TRBD1 (6 bases). V shed 4 bases and J shed 4 bases, with 16 bases lying between them. The CDR3 loop spans 15 amino acids. The CDR3, as DNA: TGTGCCAGCAGTTCAGGACAGTTTCATTCCTATGGCTACACCTTC. Its protein product is CASSSGQFHSYGYTF.

This clonotype was seen repeatedly, ten times or more. The chain recombines TRBV30 with TRBJ2-7, with a tentative D call TRBD2 (5 bases). Germline loops: CDR1 GTSNPN, CDR2 SVGIG (reference sequence). The CDR3 contains 13 residues. Trimming shortened V by 8 bases and J by 6 bases, and 20 bases separated the two germline ends. The CDR3 spells CAASGGWVFEQYF. CDR3 in DNA: TGTGCCGCGTCCGGCGGGTGGGTCTTCGAGCAGTACTTC. The entire variable domain, with the rest obtained from reference TRBV30 and TRBJ2-7, is as follows: SQTIHQWPATLVQPVGSPLSLECTVEGTSNPNLYWYRQAAGRGLQLLFYSVGIGQISSEVPQNLSASRPQDRQFILSSKKLLLSDSGFYLCAASGGWVFEQYFGPGTRLTVT.

The CDR3 DNA is TGTGCCAGCAGTTGGGGAGACCCCAACACTGAAGCTTTCTTT. This codes for CASSWGDPNTEAFF. This rearrangement joins TRBV27 to TRBJ1-1; D is unresolved. V dropped 4 bases and J dropped 2 bases, with 11 bases sitting between them. The CDR3 has 14 residues. Germline values: CDR1 MNHEY, CDR2 SMNVEV (reference sequence).

This clonotype was seen repeatedly, ten times or more. This sequence joins TRBV6-5 and TRBJ1-1, with a weak D call TRBD1 (5 bases). Germline V gene lookup returns CDR1 MNHEY and CDR2 SVGAGI. Deletions cut 4 bases from V and 0 bases from J, with 15 bases between. CDR3 length: 16 amino acids. The CDR3 sequence: CASSFGHHPVNTEAFF. The DNA of the CDR3 is TGTGCCAGCAGTTTCGGACACCACCCGGTGAACACTGAAGCTTTCTTT.

This chain uses TRBV7-9 with TRBJ1-2; possible D gene TRBD1, 5 bases. Germline CDR1 and CDR2: SEHNR and FQNEAQ (reference sequence). V lost 6 bases to trimming and J lost 4 bases, with 18 bases between them. The CDR3 loop spans 15 amino acids. The CDR3 spells CASSLRAGRVYGYTF. DNA for the CDR3: TGTGCCAGCAGTTTAAGAGCGGGGCGGGTCTATGGCTACACCTTC.

The rearrangement joins TRBV19 to TRBJ1-1; D perhaps matches TRBD1 (5 bases). Germline CDR1 is LNHDA and CDR2 is SQIVND (reference sequence). The CDR3 is made up of 13 amino acids. V was cut by 5 bases and J by 5 bases, with 12 bases left in between. The CDR3 spells CASSWGGETEAFF. CDR3 sequence (DNA): TGTGCCAGTAGTTGGGGGGGTGAAACTGAAGCTTTCTTT.

This clonotype showed up many times. The chain is built from TRBV5-1 and TRBJ2-5; D is tentatively TRBD1 or TRBD2 (6 bases each). The V end was cut by 0 bases, the J end by 6 bases, with 12 bases between. Germline V gene data show CDR1 as SGHRS and CDR2 as YFSETQ. CDR3 size: 14 residues. In DNA, the CDR3 is TGCGCCAGCAGCTTGGGAATCGGGGGCCAGACCCAGTACTTC. This gives the protein CASSLGIGGQTQYF.

This clonotype was observed a few times. This chain connects TRBV6-1 to TRBJ2-7, with 8 positions matching TRBD1. V shed 6 bases and J 8 bases; nucleotides not matched to a gene: 12. Germline V gives CDR1 MNHNS, CDR2 SASEGT. This CDR3 has 14 amino acids. The CDR3 bases are TGTGCCAGCAGCCCCCGGACAGGGCGGCGCCAGCAGTACTTC. Residues: CASSPRTGRRQQYF.

The rearrangement uses TRBV7-2 and TRBJ2-5; no firm D call. Trimming shortened V by 5 bases and J by 5 bases, and 15 bases separated the two germline ends. Per germline, CDR1 SGHTA and CDR2 FQGNSA. This CDR3 region has 14 residues. The CDR3: CASSARPAQETQYF. The CDR3 DNA reads as TGTGCCAGCAGCGCGAGACCGGCGCAGGAGACCCAGTACTTC.

The sample holds many counts of this clonotype. This sequence joins TRBV20-1 and TRBJ1-2; D is uncertain. Germline-derived CDR1 and CDR2 are DFQATT and SNEGSKA (reference sequence). The length of the CDR3 is 12 residues. V lost 6 bases and J 8 bases, leaving 16 bases between the germline ends. CDR3 region: CSARSPDAGYTF. Here the CDR3 DNA reads TGCAGTGCCCGCAGCCCGGATGCGGGCTACACCTTC.

The rearrangement links TRBV6-1 to TRBJ2-7; 9 bases map to TRBD1. Germline values: CDR1 MNHNS, CDR2 SASEGT. The trim removed 5 bases at V and 4 bases at J, leaving 6 bases unmatched. The CDR3 totals 14 residues. As DNA, the CDR3 is TGTGCCAGCAGTCCCCTCGGGACAGGGTACGAGCAGTACTTC. Its translation is CASSPLGTGYEQYF.

This clonotype was recorded many times. This chain joins TRBV27 and TRBJ1-1; D is possibly TRBD1 (5 bases). Germline loops: CDR1 MNHEY, CDR2 SMNVEV (reference sequence). The CDR3 length is 14 residues. With 6 bases removed from V and 4 bases from J, the gap between germline ends came to 15 bases. The CDR3, as DNA: TGTGCCAGCAGCGACAGTTTAAAGTTCACTGAAGCTTTCTTT. It encodes CASSDSLKFTEAFF.

This clonotype has just a few counts. This rearrangement joins TRBV6-2 or TRBV6-3 to TRBJ2-5; D is unclear. Germline assignment: CDR1 MNHEY and CDR2 SVGEGT. The CDR3 loop spans 13 amino acids. Trimming cost V 6 bases and J 0 bases, with 8 bases left between them. CDR3: CASSLRYQETQYF. DNA of the CDR3: TGTGCCAGCAGCCTCCGGTACCAAGAGACCCAGTACTTC.

There are a few counts of this clonotype. The CDR3 nucleotides are TGTGCCAGCAGTTTATCGGGATCCACGGGACAGAATTCACCCCTCCACTTT. This gives the protein CASSLSGSTGQNSPLHF. The chain uses TRBV27 and TRBJ1-6, with 7 bases that match TRBD1. V shed 0 bases and J 7 bases; nucleotides not matched to a gene: 9. There are 17 residues in the CDR3. Per germline, CDR1 MNHEY and CDR2 SMNVEV (reference sequence).

This clonotype was seen repeatedly, ten times or more. The rearrangement joins TRBV24-1 to TRBJ2-2; 8 nucleotides agree with TRBD2. The CDR3 sequence is 16 residues long. V dropped 5 bases and J dropped 2; count of bases not matched to a gene: 6. Germline assignment: CDR1 KGHDR and CDR2 SFDVKD. This chain's CDR3 is CATSAAGEGNTGELFF. CDR3 in DNA: TGTGCCACCAGTGCAGCGGGAGAGGGCAACACCGGGGAGCTGTTTTTT.

The rearrangement joins TRBV12-5 to TRBJ1-1, with D possibly TRBD1 on 6 matching bases. Trimming stripped 5 bases from V and 11 bases from J, with 18 bases between. The CDR3 is 13 amino acids. Germline CDR1 and CDR2: LGHNT and FRNRAP. The CDR3 here is CASGPSTGFGAFF. The CDR3 bases are TGTGCTAGTGGTCCCTCAACAGGGTTCGGCGCTTTCTTT.